These 4 T cell receptor beta chains were all obtained from the same sample, sequenced in a study of control samples from healthy donors and cancer patients. Method: immunoSEQ multiplex PCR; TCRdb's copy keeps in-frame clones and lacks some. Of 140,000 to 150,000 clones listed, 75% to 90% were seen once; the top ten hold more than 4%. The sequenced sample was blood. These receptors were collected from a man in his thirties or forties in good health.

Only a few counts were recorded for this clone. This rearrangement joins TRBV30 to TRBJ1-2; 9 bases are a match to TRBD1. CDR3 length: 15 amino acids. CDR1 is GTSNPN and CDR2 is SVGIG in the germline V gene (reference sequence). V lost 3 bases to trimming and J lost 3 bases; unmatched junction nucleotides: 8. CDR3 sequence reads: CAWRAMDRGHYGYTF. CDR3 DNA sequence: TGTGCCTGGAGGGCGATGGACAGGGGTCACTATGGCTACACCTTC. Filled out from reference TRBV30 and TRBJ1-2, the complete variable domain reads SQTIHQWPATLVQPVGSPLSLECTVEGTSNPNLYWYRQAAGRGLQLLFYSVGIGQISSEVPQNLSASRPQDRQFILSSKKLLLSDSGFYLCAWRAMDRGHYGYTFGSGTRLTVV.

This clone was seen only a few times. The gene calls are TRBV3-1 (or the pseudogene TRBV3-2) and TRBJ2-7; the match to TRBD1 covers 10 bases. V dropped 8 bases and J dropped 2; count of bases not matched to a gene: 12. Germline values: CDR1 LGHDT, CDR2 YNNKEL (reference sequence). The CDR3 consists of 16 residues. CDR3 residues: CASPPPLDRGPYEQYF. DNA for the CDR3: TGTGCCAGCCCCCCTCCGTTAGACAGGGGGCCCTACGAGCAGTACTTC.

This chain uses TRBV6-2 or TRBV6-3 with TRBJ2-7; no reliable D call. This CDR3 is 13 amino acids long. The germline V and J ends were trimmed by 2 bases and 5 bases, with 10 bases remaining between them. Germline loops: CDR1 MNHEY, CDR2 SVGEGT. The CDR3 spells CASSYGQAHEQYF. The CDR3 region has the DNA TGTGCCAGCAGTTACGGCCAGGCCCACGAGCAGTACTTC.

The V and J genes are TRBV6-2 or TRBV6-3 and TRBJ2-1, with 12 positions matching TRBD2. J was trimmed by 5 bases and V by 2 bases; bases with no gene match: 4. The length of the CDR3 is 16 residues. Germline CDR1 MNHEY, CDR2 SVGEGT. The chain's CDR3 is CASSYPLAGGDNEQFF. The CDR3 DNA reads TGTGCCAGCAGTTACCCCCTAGCGGGAGGGGACAATGAGCAGTTCTTC.